These T cell receptor beta chains were read from a single sample in a study of regulatory T cells in long-lasting Graves disease. In TCRdb, the multiplex PCR reads were re-called with MiXCR into one record per CDR3 protein. This sample carries about 310,000 distinct CDR3 sequences, around 23% of them seen once, and the ten largest clones take around 50%. The input for sequencing was peripheral blood mononuclear cells (PBMCs), taken when the disease was refractory, from a patient treated with antithyroid drugs. The receptors come from a female donor with Graves disease. The CDR3 runs from the conserved cysteine through the conserved F or W. The D gene is left open where the match is weak. Clone size is shown for a subset of rows, as once, few, many or a class of expanded clone.

j_call: TRBJ1-1
v_call: TRBV28
d_call: .
clone_size: many
cdr3_nt: TGTGCCATCCGAGGGTACACTGAAGCTTTCTTT
cdr3_aa: CAIRGYTEAFF

j_call: TRBJ1-1
v_call: TRBV6-2/TRBV6-3
d_call: .
clone_size: once
cdr3_nt: TGTGCCAGCAGTACTCACAGGGTGAACACTGGAGCTTTCTTT
cdr3_aa: CASSTHRVNTGAFF

j_call: TRBJ2-1
v_call: TRBV9
d_call: .
clone_size: .
cdr3_nt: TGTGCCAGCAGCGTGGCGGGCTTCCCTAATGAGCAGTTCTTC
cdr3_aa: CASSVAGFPNEQFF

j_call: TRBJ2-7
v_call: TRBV19
d_call: .
clone_size: once
cdr3_nt: TGTGCCAGTAGTACCCTACTAGCCGACTCCTACGAGCAGTACTTC
cdr3_aa: CASSTLLADSYEQYF

j_call: TRBJ2-2
v_call: TRBV7-9
d_call: TRBD2
clone_size: few
cdr3_nt: TGTGCCAGCAGCCCAACTAGCGGGAGTCGAACCGGGGAGCTGTTTTTT
cdr3_aa: CASSPTSGSRTGELFF

j_call: TRBJ1-5
v_call: TRBV20-1
d_call: TRBD1
clone_size: many
cdr3_nt: TGCAGTGCTAGCTCGGGACAGCACAATCAGCCCCAGCATTTT
cdr3_aa: CSASSGQHNQPQHF

j_call: TRBJ2-7
v_call: TRBV19
d_call: TRBD2
clone_size: many
cdr3_nt: TGTGCCAGTAGTCGGGGGGAGACTACCGAGCAGTACTTC
cdr3_aa: CASSRGETTEQYF

j_call: TRBJ2-1
v_call: TRBV28
d_call: .
clone_size: .
cdr3_nt: TGTGCCAGCAGTTTATCAGGGGCGAGCAATGAGCAGTTCTTC
cdr3_aa: CASSLSGASNEQFF

j_call: TRBJ1-4
v_call: TRBV6-1
d_call: .
clone_size: .
cdr3_nt: TGTGCCAGCAGTCGTTTAGGGGGAGCCACTAGTGAAAAACTGTTTTTT
cdr3_aa: CASSRLGGATSEKLFF

j_call: TRBJ2-6
v_call: TRBV30
d_call: TRBD1
clone_size: many
cdr3_nt: TGTGCCGGGACAGTTTCTGGGGCCAACGTCCTGACTTTC
cdr3_aa: CAGTVSGANVLTF

j_call: TRBJ1-1
v_call: TRBV6-1
d_call: TRBD1
clone_size: many
cdr3_nt: TGTGCCAGCGCCGGGACAGGGGGCGCGGACACTGAAGCTTTCTTT
cdr3_aa: CASAGTGGADTEAFF